Listed below are T cell receptor beta chains from one sample, sequenced in a study of identical twins. One entry per CDR3 protein, called by TCRdb with MiXCR from the 5' RACE reads. In the table there are hundreds of thousands of distinct CDR3 sequences, 21% of which are singletons. This sample was shared with a second study, whose subject was T cells expressing NK-cell markers.

Sequencing input: PBMCs. Receptor source: a woman younger than 35 in good health. Both conserved end residues are part of each CDR3. Each record gives: V gene, J gene, clone size, D gene, CDR3 DNA, CDR3 protein. A D gene is named only where the DNA matches it firmly. Clone size is not always given. Where it is, it says once, few, many or a class for expanded clones.

TRBV12-3/TRBV12-4	TRBJ1-2	-	-	TGTGCCAGCCGCTTTGGTGGCTATGGCTACACCTTC	CASRFGGYGYTF
TRBV6-5	TRBJ2-7	many	TRBD2	TGTGCCAGCAGTTACTCGGGACATAGCGGGGGCTACGAGCAGTACTTC	CASSYSGHSGGYEQYF
TRBV5-1	TRBJ2-7	-	TRBD1	TGCGCCAGCAGCTGGGGACAGGGGGCGGTATCCTACGAGCAGTACTTC	CASSWGQGAVSYEQYF
TRBV5-6	TRBJ1-6	few	-	TGTGCCAGCAGCTTGGATAGGGGCCAACGGATACGCTCACCCCTCCACTTT	CASSLDRGQRIRSPLHF
TRBV6-1	TRBJ2-5	-	-	TGTGCCAGCAGCCGTCGCAAGGCCGTGGGTAGTCTGATCCAAGAGACCCAGTACTTC	CASSRRKAVGSLIQETQYF
TRBV6-1	TRBJ2-1	few	-	TGTGCCAGCAGTAGGGCTCGACACCTCAATGAGCAGTTCTTC	CASSRARHLNEQFF
TRBV12-3/TRBV12-4	TRBJ2-7	-	-	TGTGCCAGCTCGTCGGGGGCCGAGCAGTACTTC	CASSSGAEQYF
TRBV10-3	TRBJ2-7	few	-	TGTGCCATCAGTCGGCAGGGGAACGAGCAGTACTTC	CAISRQGNEQYF
TRBV5-5	TRBJ2-7	many	TRBD1	TGTGCCAGCAGCTTGCCGAGACAGGGGGAGGAGCAGTACTTC	CASSLPRQGEEQYF
TRBV4-3	TRBJ1-6	-	-	TGCGCCAGCAGTGGGGCCGTCCTAATTAATTCACCCCTCCACTTT	CASSGAVLINSPLHF